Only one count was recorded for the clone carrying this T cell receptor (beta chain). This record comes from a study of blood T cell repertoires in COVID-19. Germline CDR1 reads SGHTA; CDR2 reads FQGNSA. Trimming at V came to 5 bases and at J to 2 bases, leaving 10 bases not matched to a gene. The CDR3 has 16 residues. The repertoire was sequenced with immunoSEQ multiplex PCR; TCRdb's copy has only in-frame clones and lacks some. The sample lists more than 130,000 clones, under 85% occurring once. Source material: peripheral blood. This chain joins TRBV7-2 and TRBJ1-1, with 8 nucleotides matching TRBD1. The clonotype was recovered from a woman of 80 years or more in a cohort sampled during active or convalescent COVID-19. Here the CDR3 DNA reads TGTGCCAGCAGCCCGACAGGGGCGACCGTTAACACTGAAGCTTTCTTT. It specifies CASSPTGATVNTEAFF.